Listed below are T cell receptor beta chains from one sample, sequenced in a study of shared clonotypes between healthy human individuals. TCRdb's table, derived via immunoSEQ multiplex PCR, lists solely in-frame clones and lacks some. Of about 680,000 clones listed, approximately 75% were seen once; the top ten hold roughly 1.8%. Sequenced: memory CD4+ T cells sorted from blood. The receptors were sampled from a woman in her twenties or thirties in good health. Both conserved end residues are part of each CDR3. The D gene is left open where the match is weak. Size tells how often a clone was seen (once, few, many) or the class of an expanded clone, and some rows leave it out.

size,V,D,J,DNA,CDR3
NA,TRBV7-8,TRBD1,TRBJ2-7,TGTGCCAGCAGCCAACGGACAGGGGGATGGGGATACGAGCAGTACTTC,CASSQRTGGWGYEQYF
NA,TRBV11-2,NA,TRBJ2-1,TGTGCCAGCAGCTCCCACAATGAGCAGTTCTTC,CASSSHNEQFF
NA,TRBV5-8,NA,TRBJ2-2,TGTGCCAGCAGCACCCCACTAGAATACACCGGGGAGCTGTTTTTT,CASSTPLEYTGELFF
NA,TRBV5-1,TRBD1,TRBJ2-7,TGCGCCAGCAGCGACCGGACAGGAGCTCTTTACGAGCAGTACTTC,CASSDRTGALYEQYF
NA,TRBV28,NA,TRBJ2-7,TGTGCCAGCAGTTTCCCGGCGGGCTCCTACGAGCAGTACTTC,CASSFPAGSYEQYF
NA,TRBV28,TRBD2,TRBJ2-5,TGTGCCAGCACTTCTAGCGGTTACCAAGAGACCCAGTACTTC,CASTSSGYQETQYF
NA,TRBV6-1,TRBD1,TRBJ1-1,TGTGCCAGCAGTGATCAGGGGGCGATGAACACTGAAGCTTTCTTT,CASSDQGAMNTEAFF
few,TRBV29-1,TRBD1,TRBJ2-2,TGCAGCGTTGGGGGACAGGAGGCCACCGGGGAGCTGTTTTTT,CSVGGQEATGELFF
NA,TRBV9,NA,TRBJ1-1,TGTGCCAGCAGCGTTGTAACAGGGAACACTGAAGCTTTCTTT,CASSVVTGNTEAFF
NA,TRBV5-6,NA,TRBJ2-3,TGTGCCAGCAGCCCGGTGACTGTCTTTAGAACAGATACGCAGTATTTT,CASSPVTVFRTDTQYF
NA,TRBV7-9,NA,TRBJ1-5,TGTGCCAGCAGCTTATCAGGACAGCAGTTTAATTTT,CASSLSGQQFNF
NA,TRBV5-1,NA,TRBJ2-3,TGCGCCAGCAGCTGGCCCAGGCAAGCAGATACGCAGTATTTT,CASSWPRQADTQYF
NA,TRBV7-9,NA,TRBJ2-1,TGTGCCAGCAGCCCTACATGGCGGGACCACAATGAGCAGTTCTTC,CASSPTWRDHNEQFF
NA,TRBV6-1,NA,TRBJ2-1,TGTGCCAGCAGTGAAGGAAGGGGGGCCTACAATGAGCAGTTCTTC,CASSEGRGAYNEQFF
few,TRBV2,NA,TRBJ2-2,TGTGCCAGCAGTCGCCTCATGGGGGAGCTGTTTTTT,CASSRLMGELFF
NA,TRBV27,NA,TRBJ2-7,TGTGCCAGCAGGCGTGTTGGCTTCTACGAGCAGTACTTC,CASRRVGFYEQYF
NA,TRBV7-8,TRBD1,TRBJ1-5,TGTGCCAGCAGCTTTGAGACAGGGTCCCGGGTCCCCCAGCATTTT,CASSFETGSRVPQHF
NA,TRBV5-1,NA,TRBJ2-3,TGCGCCAGCAGCTTCGGGGAAGATACGCAGTATTTT,CASSFGEDTQYF
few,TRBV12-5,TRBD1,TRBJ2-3,TGTGCTAGTGGTTTGGGACAGGGCTTTGGTACGCAGTATTTT,CASGLGQGFGTQYF
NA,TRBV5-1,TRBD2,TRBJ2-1,TGCGCCAGCAGCTTGGTCGCTAGCGGGAGGGGCAATGAGCAGTTCTTC,CASSLVASGRGNEQFF
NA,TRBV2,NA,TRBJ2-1,TGTGCCAGCAGTGATAGGTTCTACAATGAGCAGTTCTTC,CASSDRFYNEQFF
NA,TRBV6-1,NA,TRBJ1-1,TGTGCCAGCAGATCTGGGGGGAACACTGAAGCTTTCTTT,CASRSGGNTEAFF
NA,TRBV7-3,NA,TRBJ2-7,TGTGCCAGCAGCTGGCAGGGTGGGGACTACGAGCAGTACTTC,CASSWQGGDYEQYF
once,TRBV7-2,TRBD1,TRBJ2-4,TGTGCCAGCAGCACGGGACAGGGAAAAAACATTCAGTACTTC,CASSTGQGKNIQYF
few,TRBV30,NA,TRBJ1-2,TGTGCCTGGTCAGTGGCGTCTAACTATGGCTACACCTTC,CAWSVASNYGYTF
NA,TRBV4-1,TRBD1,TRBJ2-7,TGCGCCAGCAGCCAAGGGGCCGGGACAGCTGAACACGAGCAGTACTTC,CASSQGAGTAEHEQYF
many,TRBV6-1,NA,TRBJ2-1,TGTGCCAGCACCACCACCTACAATGAGCAGTTCTTC,CASTTTYNEQFF
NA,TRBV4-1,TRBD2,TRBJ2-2,TGCGCCAGCAGCCAAGAGATAGGACTAGCGGGGAGGGACGGGGAGCTGTTTTTT,CASSQEIGLAGRDGELFF
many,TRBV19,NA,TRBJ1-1,TGTGCCAGTAGCCTCAGGGGTACGGGGACTGAAGCTTTCTTT,CASSLRGTGTEAFF
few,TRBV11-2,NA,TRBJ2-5,TGTGCCAGCAGCCCCTGGCGATTAGCCCAAGAGACCCAGTACTTC,CASSPWRLAQETQYF
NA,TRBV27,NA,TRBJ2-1,TGTGCCAGCACATATACGGCGTTGGACAGAAAATACAATGAGCAGTTCTTC,CASTYTALDRKYNEQFF
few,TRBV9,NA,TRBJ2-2,TGTGCCAGCAGCGTACAGGGTACCGGGGAGCTGTTTTTT,CASSVQGTGELFF
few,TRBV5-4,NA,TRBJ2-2,TGTGCCTCAAACGAGGTAAACACCGGGGAGCTGTTTTTT,CASNEVNTGELFF
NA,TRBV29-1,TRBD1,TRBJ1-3,TGCAGCGTTGAAGCCCTCGACAGGGGGCGGTGGGACACCATATATTTT,CSVEALDRGRWDTIYF
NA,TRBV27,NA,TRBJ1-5,TGTGCCAGCAGACGCGCGCAGGGTAATCAGCCCCAGCATTTT,CASRRAQGNQPQHF
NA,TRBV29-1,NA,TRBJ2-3,TGCAGCGTTGAATTGTCGGGAAGCGGCACAGATACGCAGTATTTT,CSVELSGSGTDTQYF
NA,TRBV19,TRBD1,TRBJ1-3,TGTGCCAGTAGTATCTCTTCGACAGGGACTGGAAACACCATATATTTT,CASSISSTGTGNTIYF
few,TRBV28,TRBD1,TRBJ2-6,TGTGCCAGCAATGAACAGGGGGCTGATGGGGCCAACGTCCTGACTTTC,CASNEQGADGANVLTF
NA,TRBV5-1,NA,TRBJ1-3,TGCGCCAGCAGCCCCCTGCAGGAGAACCCTGGAAACACCATATATTTT,CASSPLQENPGNTIYF
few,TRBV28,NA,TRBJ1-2,TGTGCCAGCAGAATACTCTGGGGAGATGGCTACACCTTC,CASRILWGDGYTF
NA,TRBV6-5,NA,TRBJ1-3,TGTGCCAGCAGTTACAGGGCCAACAGGGGAAACACCATATATTTT,CASSYRANRGNTIYF
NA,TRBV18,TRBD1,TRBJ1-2,TGTGCCAGCTCACTACCGGGACAGGAAAACTATGGCTACACCTTC,CASSLPGQENYGYTF
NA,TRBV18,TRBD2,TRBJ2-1,TGTGCCAGCTCACTACAGGGGACTAGCGGTGAGCAGTTCTTC,CASSLQGTSGEQFF
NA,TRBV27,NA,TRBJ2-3,TGTGCCAGCAGTTCATTCGGGAGCACAGATACGCAGTATTTT,CASSSFGSTDTQYF
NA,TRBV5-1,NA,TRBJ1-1,TGCGCCAGCAGCGCGGACAGTTTGCGCGCTGAAGCTTTCTTT,CASSADSLRAEAFF
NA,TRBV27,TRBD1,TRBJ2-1,TGTGCCAGCATCCGACAGGGAGTCGACAATGAGCAGTTCTTC,CASIRQGVDNEQFF
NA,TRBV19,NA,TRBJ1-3,TGTGCCAGTAGTATCGTGTTGTCGGCCTTGGATGGAAACACCATATATTTT,CASSIVLSALDGNTIYF
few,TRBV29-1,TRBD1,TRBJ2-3,TGCAGCGTCGACAGGGGGGCTAGCACAGATACGCAGTATTTT,CSVDRGASTDTQYF
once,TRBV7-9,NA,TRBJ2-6,TGTGCCAGCAGCTTAAGTGGGGGGACGACTGGGGCCAACGTCCTGACTTTC,CASSLSGGTTGANVLTF
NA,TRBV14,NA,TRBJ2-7,TGTGCCAGCAGCCAAGACGGTCTAGTTCTCTACGAGCAGTACTTC,CASSQDGLVLYEQYF
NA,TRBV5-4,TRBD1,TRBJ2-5,TGTGCCAGCACCTTCGAGGGGGCTGAGACCCAGTACTTC,CASTFEGAETQYF
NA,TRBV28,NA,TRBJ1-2,TGTGCCAGCACGCAGGGCTTGGAAGGCTACACCTTC,CASTQGLEGYTF
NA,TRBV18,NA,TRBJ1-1,TGTGCCAGCTCACCAGGGAGGGGGACAAGCCGGGATGAAGCTTTCTTT,CASSPGRGTSRDEAFF
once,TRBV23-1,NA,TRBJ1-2,TGCGCCAGCAGTCGGAGCTGTAGGAAACGGGATGGCTACACCTTC,CASSRSCRKRDGYTF
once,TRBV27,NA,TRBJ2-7,TGTGCCAGCAGCCACGCTCCGGAGAACGAGCAGTACTTC,CASSHAPENEQYF
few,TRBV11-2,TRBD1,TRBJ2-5,TGTGCCAGCAATCGACAGGGGGCCAAAGAGACCCAGTACTTC,CASNRQGAKETQYF